Listed below are T cell receptor beta chains from one sample, sequenced in a study of T cell changes during pregnancy in multiple sclerosis. Assay used: immunoSEQ multiplex PCR; TCRdb lists only in-frame clones, some missing. The repertoire consists of tens of thousands of clones, with around 94% occurring once and the leading ten covering roughly 2%. The specimen was peripheral blood, collected in the third trimester of pregnancy. The receptor set was obtained from a female donor in good health, enrolled as a control in a pregnancy study. CDR3s include the opening cysteine and the closing phenylalanine or tryptophan. D genes are given only for firm matches. Rows may omit the clone size; those that give it use once, few, many or a size class.

V: TRBV30
D: NA
J: TRBJ1-5
size: NA
DNA: TGTGCCTGGAGCGGGGGGTTCAATCAGCCCCAGCATTTT
CDR3: CAWSGGFNQPQHF

V: TRBV5-1
D: NA
J: TRBJ1-1
size: NA
DNA: TGCGCCAGCAGGACTCAGGACAGTCGTAACATTGAAGCTTTCTTT
CDR3: CASRTQDSRNIEAFF

V: TRBV2
D: NA
J: TRBJ1-5
size: few
DNA: TGTGCCAGCAGTTTACAGGGAATCAATCAGCCCCAGCATTTT
CDR3: CASSLQGINQPQHF

V: TRBV6-1
D: TRBD1
J: TRBJ1-2
size: NA
DNA: TGTGCCAGCAGTGCTTCTGCAGGGGGCCTCTATGGCTACACCTTC
CDR3: CASSASAGGLYGYTF

V: TRBV30
D: NA
J: TRBJ2-1
size: NA
DNA: TGTGCCTGGAGTGTATTGCTTGCGGTCAATGAGCAGTTCTTC
CDR3: CAWSVLLAVNEQFF

V: TRBV6-6
D: NA
J: TRBJ2-7
size: once
DNA: TGTGCCAGCACCGAGACAGGCGCCTTGAAGTACTTC
CDR3: CASTETGALKYF

V: TRBV28
D: NA
J: TRBJ1-1
size: NA
DNA: TGTGCCAGCAGTTCATTTAACACTGAAGCTTTCTTT
CDR3: CASSSFNTEAFF

V: TRBV11-2
D: TRBD2
J: TRBJ2-7
size: NA
DNA: TGTGCCAGCAGCCGCGGGACTAGGAAGTACGAGCAGTACTTC
CDR3: CASSRGTRKYEQYF

V: TRBV11-2
D: NA
J: TRBJ2-1
size: NA
DNA: TGTGCCAGCAGCTTAGAGGCCCTAGTAGTGCGTGAGCAGTTCTTC
CDR3: CASSLEALVVREQFF

V: TRBV5-5
D: TRBD1
J: TRBJ1-1
size: NA
DNA: TGTGCCAGCAGCTCGCCCACAGGGGAGGTAAACACTGAAGCTTTCTTT
CDR3: CASSSPTGEVNTEAFF

V: TRBV6-1
D: NA
J: TRBJ2-1
size: NA
DNA: TGTGCCAGCACCGGGACTGGGAGCGGTGAGCAGTTCTTC
CDR3: CASTGTGSGEQFF

V: TRBV7-9
D: TRBD1
J: TRBJ2-1
size: NA
DNA: TGTGCCAGCAGCTTAGCGGGACAGGGCCAATTCTTC
CDR3: CASSLAGQGQFF

V: TRBV6-5
D: NA
J: TRBJ1-5
size: NA
DNA: TGTGCCAGCAGAGCTACGGCGGTTAGCAATCAGCCCCAGCATTTT
CDR3: CASRATAVSNQPQHF

V: TRBV7-9
D: TRBD2
J: TRBJ2-3
size: NA
DNA: TGTGCCAGCAGCCCGCGCCGGACTAGCGGGACCCAAGATACGCAGTATTTT
CDR3: CASSPRRTSGTQDTQYF

V: TRBV5-1
D: NA
J: TRBJ2-3
size: NA
DNA: TGCGCCAGCAAGTCGGGAGCGGGAGATACGCAGTATTTT
CDR3: CASKSGAGDTQYF

V: TRBV2
D: TRBD2
J: TRBJ2-5
size: NA
DNA: TGTGCCAGCAGTGAGCTTGTTAGCGGGACCCAAGAGACCCAGTACTTC
CDR3: CASSELVSGTQETQYF

V: TRBV5-1
D: TRBD1
J: TRBJ1-1
size: NA
DNA: TGCGCCAGCAGTCTGACAGGGGTGAACACTGAAGCTTTCTTT
CDR3: CASSLTGVNTEAFF

V: TRBV23-1
D: TRBD1
J: TRBJ1-2
size: NA
DNA: TGCGCCAGCAGTCAATACGGACAGGGGACAGCCTACACCTTC
CDR3: CASSQYGQGTAYTF

V: TRBV6-5
D: NA
J: TRBJ1-3
size: few
DNA: TGTGCCAGCAGGAAGGGGTCGGGCTCTGGAAACACCATATATTTT
CDR3: CASRKGSGSGNTIYF

V: TRBV7-3
D: TRBD2
J: TRBJ2-7
size: NA
DNA: TGTGCCACCAGCTCTGTAGCGGGGGCCTACGAGCAGTACTTC
CDR3: CATSSVAGAYEQYF

V: TRBV6-1
D: NA
J: TRBJ2-3
size: NA
DNA: TGTGCCAGCAGCAGCCAGGGTGACACAGATACGCAGTATTTT
CDR3: CASSSQGDTDTQYF

V: TRBV28
D: TRBD2
J: TRBJ2-5
size: NA
DNA: TGTGCCAGCGCCACGTCGCGGGGGGGAGAGACCCAGTACTTC
CDR3: CASATSRGGETQYF

V: TRBV27
D: NA
J: TRBJ2-3
size: NA
DNA: TGTGCCAGCAGTTTGTGGGGCCTTGCTGCAGCCGCTAGCACAGATACGCAGTATTTT
CDR3: CASSLWGLAAAASTDTQYF

V: TRBV28
D: TRBD1
J: TRBJ2-3
size: NA
DNA: TGTGCCAGCAGTCGGCCCGGGACAGTCGATTCAGATACGCAGTATTTT
CDR3: CASSRPGTVDSDTQYF

V: TRBV6-5
D: TRBD2
J: TRBJ2-7
size: NA
DNA: TGTGCCAGCAGTTACTCGGGGGAGGGACCCTACGAGCAGTACTTC
CDR3: CASSYSGEGPYEQYF

V: TRBV9
D: NA
J: TRBJ1-1
size: NA
DNA: TGTGCCAGCAGCGTAGAACCAGACACTGAAGCTTTCTTT
CDR3: CASSVEPDTEAFF

V: TRBV7-9
D: NA
J: TRBJ2-7
size: NA
DNA: TGTGCCAGCGAGGGTACATTCTGGGGGGGGCGACCAACCTCCTACGAGCAGTACTTC
CDR3: CASEGTFWGGRPTSYEQYF

V: TRBV5-1
D: NA
J: TRBJ2-1
size: NA
DNA: TGCGCCAGCAGCTTGGTTGCGGGATCCTACAATGAGCAGTTCTTC
CDR3: CASSLVAGSYNEQFF

V: TRBV4-3
D: TRBD1
J: TRBJ2-4
size: once
DNA: TGCGCCAGCAGCCAAGGGACAGGGAGCGGTATCCAGTACTTC
CDR3: CASSQGTGSGIQYF

V: TRBV18
D: NA
J: TRBJ2-1
size: once
DNA: TGTGCCAGCTCCGACCCGGGTGGGAGGCAGTTCTTC
CDR3: CASSDPGGRQFF

V: TRBV27
D: NA
J: TRBJ1-4
size: once
DNA: TGTGCCAGCAGGGTACAGGGTTTCACTAATGAAAAACTGTTTTTT
CDR3: CASRVQGFTNEKLFF

V: TRBV6-5
D: TRBD1
J: TRBJ1-1
size: few
DNA: TGTGCCAGCAGTTACAGGGGACAGGTGAACACTGAAGCTTTCTTT
CDR3: CASSYRGQVNTEAFF

V: TRBV11-3
D: NA
J: TRBJ2-1
size: once
DNA: TGTGCCAGCAGCCTAAACTCTAATGAGCAGTTCTTC
CDR3: CASSLNSNEQFF

V: TRBV29-1
D: TRBD1
J: TRBJ2-7
size: NA
DNA: TGCAGCGTTGAAGATTGGTCAGGGGGAACCTACGAGCAGTACTTC
CDR3: CSVEDWSGGTYEQYF

V: TRBV15
D: NA
J: TRBJ2-2
size: NA
DNA: TGTGCCACCAGCATATCCGGGAACACCGGGGAGCTGTTTTTT
CDR3: CATSISGNTGELFF

V: TRBV10-3
D: TRBD1
J: TRBJ2-3
size: NA
DNA: TGTGCCATCAGAGGGACAGGGGTCGATACGCAGTATTTT
CDR3: CAIRGTGVDTQYF

V: TRBV5-8
D: NA
J: TRBJ1-4
size: NA
DNA: TGTGCCAGCAGCTCAACGACGGGGAGTAATGAAAAACTGTTTTTT
CDR3: CASSSTTGSNEKLFF

V: TRBV9
D: TRBD2
J: TRBJ2-7
size: NA
DNA: TGTGCCAGCAGCCCGGAGCGTTCAAGTAATAGCGGGAGGTCTGGCTCCTACGAGCAGTACTTC
CDR3: CASSPERSSNSGRSGSYEQYF

V: TRBV28
D: TRBD1
J: TRBJ2-2
size: NA
DNA: TGTGCCACCGGGGGACAGGACCACCCCACCGGGGAGCTGTTTTTT
CDR3: CATGGQDHPTGELFF

V: TRBV25-1
D: NA
J: TRBJ1-1
size: NA
DNA: TGTGCCAGTATGACCCCACCGGGCACTGAAGCTTTCTTT
CDR3: CASMTPPGTEAFF

V: TRBV5-6
D: TRBD2
J: TRBJ2-5
size: NA
DNA: TGTGCCAGCAGCTTGTCCGTAGGGAGGGGTTACCAAGAGACCCAGTACTTC
CDR3: CASSLSVGRGYQETQYF

V: TRBV7-8
D: TRBD2
J: TRBJ2-1
size: NA
DNA: TGTGCCAGCAGCTCCACTAGCGGATTAACCAATGAGCAGTTCTTC
CDR3: CASSSTSGLTNEQFF

V: TRBV5-6
D: NA
J: TRBJ2-7
size: NA
DNA: TGTGCCAGCAGCGAGAGCTCCTACGAGCAGTACTTC
CDR3: CASSESSYEQYF

V: TRBV10-3
D: NA
J: TRBJ1-5
size: NA
DNA: TGTGCCATCAGTGAGCAAGCTAATCAGCCCCAGCATTTT
CDR3: CAISEQANQPQHF

V: TRBV18
D: TRBD1
J: TRBJ1-1
size: NA
DNA: TGTGCCAGCTCAACCAGGGGGGACGGCACTGAAGCTTTCTTT
CDR3: CASSTRGDGTEAFF

V: TRBV2
D: NA
J: TRBJ1-5
size: NA
DNA: TGTGCCAGCTCGGGGGGGACCTCTAGGGGCAATCAGCCCCAGCATTTT
CDR3: CASSGGTSRGNQPQHF

V: TRBV28
D: NA
J: TRBJ2-7
size: NA
DNA: TGTGCCAGCAGTTTAACCAGGGGGGACTACGAGCAGTACTTC
CDR3: CASSLTRGDYEQYF

V: TRBV27
D: NA
J: TRBJ2-1
size: NA
DNA: TGTGCCAGCAGTGCCGACGGAGGCCGAACCTACAATGAGCAGTTCTTC
CDR3: CASSADGGRTYNEQFF

V: TRBV11-2
D: TRBD1
J: TRBJ2-7
size: NA
DNA: TGTGCCAGCAGCTTAGGCGGGACAGGGACCTACGAGCAGTACTTC
CDR3: CASSLGGTGTYEQYF

V: TRBV18
D: TRBD2
J: TRBJ2-3
size: NA
DNA: TGTGCCAGCTCACCATTCCCCGGGACTAGCGGGGGAGATACGCAGTATTTT
CDR3: CASSPFPGTSGGDTQYF

V: TRBV27
D: NA
J: TRBJ1-2
size: once
DNA: TGTGCCAGCAGTTTTTCGGACAGTGGATTGGATGGCTACACCTTC
CDR3: CASSFSDSGLDGYTF

V: TRBV7-7
D: TRBD1
J: TRBJ2-1
size: NA
DNA: TGTGCTAGCAGCTACGGACAGGGCCCCTACAATGAGCAGTTCTTC
CDR3: CASSYGQGPYNEQFF

V: TRBV5-5
D: TRBD1
J: TRBJ1-2
size: NA
DNA: TGTGCCAGCACCATAACAGGGGGCTATAATGATGGCTACACCTTC
CDR3: CASTITGGYNDGYTF

V: TRBV29-1
D: TRBD2
J: TRBJ2-5
size: NA
DNA: TGCAGCGTTGCGGGACTAGCGGGGCAAGAGACCCAGTACTTC
CDR3: CSVAGLAGQETQYF